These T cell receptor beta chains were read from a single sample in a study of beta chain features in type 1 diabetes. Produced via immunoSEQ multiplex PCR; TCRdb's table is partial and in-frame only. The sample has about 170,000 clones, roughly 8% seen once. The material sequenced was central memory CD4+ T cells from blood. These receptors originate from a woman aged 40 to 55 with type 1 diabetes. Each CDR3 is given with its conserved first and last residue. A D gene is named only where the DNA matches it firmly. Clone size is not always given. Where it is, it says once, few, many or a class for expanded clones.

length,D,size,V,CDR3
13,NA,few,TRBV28,CASSSGWWETQYF
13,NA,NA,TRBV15,CATSRDTGYGYTF
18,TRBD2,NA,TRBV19,CASSNPGGVRLGTDTQYF
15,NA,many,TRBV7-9,CASSHGGAGANVLTF
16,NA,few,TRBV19,CASSMTPPGGSGGYTF
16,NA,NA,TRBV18,CASSPLAGLSGNEQFF
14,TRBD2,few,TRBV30,CAWRAGGNTGELFF
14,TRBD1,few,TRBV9,CASSRTGDSYEQYF
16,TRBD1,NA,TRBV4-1,CASSPMDRSSYNEQFF
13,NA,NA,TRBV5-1,CASSSQAEETQYF
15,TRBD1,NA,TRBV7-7,CASSLGTGGFGELFF
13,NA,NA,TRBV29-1,CSVEDWQGSEAFF
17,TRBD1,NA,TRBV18,CASSPNLAGGDGTEAFF
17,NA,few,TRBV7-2,CASSLYERGGRNQPQHF
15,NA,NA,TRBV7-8,CASSLAQGMDTEAFF
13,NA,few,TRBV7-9,CASSRPSAETQYF
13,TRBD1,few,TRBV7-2,CASSLDRDEKLFF
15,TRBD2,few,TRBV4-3,CASSQRLAGSYEQYF
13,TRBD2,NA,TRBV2,CASNGREGETQYF
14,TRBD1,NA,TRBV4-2,CASSREQGAGGYTF
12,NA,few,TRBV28,CASSSAYQPQHF
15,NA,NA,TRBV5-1,CASSSADYSTDTQYF
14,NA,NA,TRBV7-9,CASSWTVAGETQYF
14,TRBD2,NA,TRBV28,CASRPGGATDTQYF
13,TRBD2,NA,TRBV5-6,CASTTGGADTQYF
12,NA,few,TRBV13,CASGRTYNEQFF
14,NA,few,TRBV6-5,CASSYTRGNYGYTF
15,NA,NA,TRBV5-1,CASSSGGPANYGYTF
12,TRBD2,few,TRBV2,CASQGGRYEQYF
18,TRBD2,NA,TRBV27,CASSLSRTSGTSTDTQYF
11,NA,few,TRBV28,CASAIQGTLFF
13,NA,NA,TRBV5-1,CASSAGYSAEAFF
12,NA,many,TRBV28,CASSFGNQPQHF
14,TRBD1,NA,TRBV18,CASSPDRGNQPQHF
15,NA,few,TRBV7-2,CASSLVRVGANEQFF
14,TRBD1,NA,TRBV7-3,CASSVEGARTEAFF
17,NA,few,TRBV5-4,CASSLPTSLRDTGELFF
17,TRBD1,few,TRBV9,CASSVGPPGGGENTIYF
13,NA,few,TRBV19,CASSLSRRSEQYF
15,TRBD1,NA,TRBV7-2,CASSSTTGEADTQYF
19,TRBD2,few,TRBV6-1,CASSGVSGGRSLSYNEQFF
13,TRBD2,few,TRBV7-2,CASSTSGGNIQYF
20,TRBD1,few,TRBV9,CASSVDGTGARGGRFQTQYF
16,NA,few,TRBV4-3,CASSQGAGHWNTEAFF
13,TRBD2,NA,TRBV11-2,CASRGTSEGEQFF
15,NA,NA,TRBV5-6,CASSLGQVLPDTQYF
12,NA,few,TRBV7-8,CASSREWETQYF
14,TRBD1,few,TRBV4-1,CASSQDRGSYGYTF
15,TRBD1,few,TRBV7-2,CASRTAGGKNTEAFF
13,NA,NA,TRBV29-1,CSAVRGFGTEAFF
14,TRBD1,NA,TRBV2,CASTQGEMNTEAFF
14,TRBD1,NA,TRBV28,CASSTGQGNTEAFF
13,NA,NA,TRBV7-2,CASSSSGTQGYTF
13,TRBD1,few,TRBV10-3,CAISPRGSGEAFF
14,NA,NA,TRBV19,CASSGAGRHEKLFF
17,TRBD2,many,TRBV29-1,CSVDAAGGPSSTDTQYF
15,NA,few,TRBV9,CASSPRAGYQETQYF